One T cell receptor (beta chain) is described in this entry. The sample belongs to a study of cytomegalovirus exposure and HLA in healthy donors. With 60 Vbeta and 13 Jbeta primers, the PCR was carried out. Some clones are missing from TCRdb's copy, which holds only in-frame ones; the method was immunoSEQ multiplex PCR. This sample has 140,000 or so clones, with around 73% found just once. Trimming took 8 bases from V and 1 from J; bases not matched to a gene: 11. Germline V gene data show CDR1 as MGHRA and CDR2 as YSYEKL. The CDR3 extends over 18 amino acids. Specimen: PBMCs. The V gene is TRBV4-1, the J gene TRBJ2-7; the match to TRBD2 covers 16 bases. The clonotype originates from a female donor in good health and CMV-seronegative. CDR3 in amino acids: CASGTPGLAGGQSYEQYF. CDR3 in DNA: TGCGCCAGCGGAACTCCGGGACTAGCGGGAGGGCAGTCCTACGAGCAGTACTTC.